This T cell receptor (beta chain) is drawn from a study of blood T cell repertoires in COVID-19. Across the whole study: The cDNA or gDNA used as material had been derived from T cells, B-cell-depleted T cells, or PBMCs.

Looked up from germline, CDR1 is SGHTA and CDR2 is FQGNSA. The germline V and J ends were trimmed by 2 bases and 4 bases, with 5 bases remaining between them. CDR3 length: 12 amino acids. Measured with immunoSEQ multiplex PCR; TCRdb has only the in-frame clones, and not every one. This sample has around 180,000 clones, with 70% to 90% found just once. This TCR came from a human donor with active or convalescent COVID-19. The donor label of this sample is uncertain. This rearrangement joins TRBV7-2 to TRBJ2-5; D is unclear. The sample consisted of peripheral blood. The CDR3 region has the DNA TGTGCCAGCAGCTTAATCTTAGAGACCCAGTACTTC. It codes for CASSLILETQYF.